The sequence of this T cell receptor beta chain was determined in a study of CD8 T cells in ankylosing spondylitis. Germline CDR1 reads WNHNN; CDR2 reads SYGVQD (reference sequence). V shed 6 bases and J shed 7 bases, with 28 bases lying between them. There are 18 residues in the CDR3. Researchers built TCR beta libraries using quantitative 5'-RACE with molecular barcodes. Each CDR3 protein is one row after TCRdb ran MiXCR on the 5' RACE reads. Of about 750,000 distinct CDR3 sequences detected, roughly 20% appear once; the ten largest clones hold under 20%. As regards this clonotype: Its specificity is unknown.

Study outcomes and limitations: Some motif variants were previously reported in reactive arthritis synovial fluid and blood. Disease-linked clones were reportedly significantly enriched in matched ankylosing spondylitis synovial fluid. There was a TCR beta motif, made of roughly eight highly homologous variants, that appeared characteristic of ankylosing spondylitis blood. Peripheral blood held disease-linked clones only at relatively low frequency, and these were CD8+.

The clonotype originates from a male donor with ankylosing spondylitis. The chain recombines TRBV10-1 with TRBJ1-5; TRBD1 is a possible D gene (5 bases). The sample consisted of blood, either unsorted or a sorted T cell fraction (not recorded which). The CDR3 loop is CASRTRRGGRPTLQPQHF. CDR3 coding DNA: TGCGCCAGCAGGACTCGGCGGGGCGGCAGGCCCACCCTACAGCCCCAGCATTTT.